The sequence of this T cell receptor beta chain was determined in a study of CD8 T cells in ankylosing spondylitis. Points from the study as a whole: A TCR beta motif of about 8 highly homologous variants appeared characteristic of ankylosing spondylitis blood. From matched ankylosing spondylitis synovial fluid, disease-linked clones were reportedly recovered at significantly enriched levels. Disease-linked clones displayed a CD8+ phenotype and appeared relatively rarely in peripheral blood.

CDR3 length equals 17 residues. The V end lost 4 bases, the J end lost 5 bases, and 24 bases lay between the germline ends. Germline-derived CDR1 and CDR2 are SGHRS and YFSETQ. As to this clonotype: Its antigen is unidentified.

In TCRdb, the 5' RACE reads were re-called with MiXCR into one record per CDR3 protein. The table has roughly 250,000 distinct CDR3 sequences, approximately 9% seen once; the top ten hold 6.8%. Material for sequencing was blood, either unsorted or a sorted T cell fraction (not recorded which). The V and J genes are TRBV5-1 and TRBJ1-1, with D possibly matching TRBD1 (5 bases). The sequence was collected from a male donor with ankylosing spondylitis or in good health (not recorded which). DNA for the CDR3: TGCGCCAGCAGCCCCCGTCCAAGCGGACAAAGGGTGACTGAAGCTTTCTTT. It codes for CASSPRPSGQRVTEAFF.